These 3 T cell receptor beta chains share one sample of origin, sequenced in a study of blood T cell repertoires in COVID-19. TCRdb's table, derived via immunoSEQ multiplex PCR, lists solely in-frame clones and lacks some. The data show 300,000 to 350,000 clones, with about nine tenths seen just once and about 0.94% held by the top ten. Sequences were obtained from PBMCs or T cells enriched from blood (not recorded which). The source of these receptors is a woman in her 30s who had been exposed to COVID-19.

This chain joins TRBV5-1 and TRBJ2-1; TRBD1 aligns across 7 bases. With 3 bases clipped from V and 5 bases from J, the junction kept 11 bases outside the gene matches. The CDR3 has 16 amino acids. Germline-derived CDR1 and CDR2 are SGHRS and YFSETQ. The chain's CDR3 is CASSYPGTDRNNEQFF. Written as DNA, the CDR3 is TGCGCCAGCAGCTACCCAGGGACAGACAGGAACAATGAGCAGTTCTTC.

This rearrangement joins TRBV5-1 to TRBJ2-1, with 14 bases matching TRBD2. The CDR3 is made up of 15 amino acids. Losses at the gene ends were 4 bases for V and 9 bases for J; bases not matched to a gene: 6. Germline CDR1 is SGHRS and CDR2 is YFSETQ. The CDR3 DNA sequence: TGCGCCAGCAGCGGGACTAGCGGGAGTAACGGTGAGCAGTTCTTC. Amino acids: CASSGTSGSNGEQFF.

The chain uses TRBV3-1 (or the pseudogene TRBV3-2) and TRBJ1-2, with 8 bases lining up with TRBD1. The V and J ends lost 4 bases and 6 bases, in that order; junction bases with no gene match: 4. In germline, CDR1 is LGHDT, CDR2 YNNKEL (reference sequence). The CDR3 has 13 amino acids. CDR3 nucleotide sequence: TGTGCCAGCAGCCGGACAGGGAGAAATGGCTACACCTTC. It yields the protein CASSRTGRNGYTF.